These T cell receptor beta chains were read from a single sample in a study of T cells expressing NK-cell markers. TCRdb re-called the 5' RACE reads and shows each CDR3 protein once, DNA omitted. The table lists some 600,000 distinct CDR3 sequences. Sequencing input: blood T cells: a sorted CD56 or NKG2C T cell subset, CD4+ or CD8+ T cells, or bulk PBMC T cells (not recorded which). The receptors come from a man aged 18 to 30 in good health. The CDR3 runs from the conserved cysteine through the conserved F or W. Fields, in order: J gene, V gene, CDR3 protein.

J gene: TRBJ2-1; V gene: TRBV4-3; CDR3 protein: CASSQVSGTSGGFYNEQFF
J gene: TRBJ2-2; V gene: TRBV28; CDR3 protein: CASRGTGWTGELFF
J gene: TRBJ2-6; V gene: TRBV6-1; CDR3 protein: CASTSARRANVLTF
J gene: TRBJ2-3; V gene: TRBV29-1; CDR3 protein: CSVGLASLGDTQYF
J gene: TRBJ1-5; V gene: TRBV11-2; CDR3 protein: CASSLDPQGARGQPQHF
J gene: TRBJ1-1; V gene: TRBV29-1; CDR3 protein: CSVVGKQAVNTEAFF
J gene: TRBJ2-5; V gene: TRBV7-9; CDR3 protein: CASSSSGTRQETQYF
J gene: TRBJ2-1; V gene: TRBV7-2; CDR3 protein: CASSLAVGGGNHNEQFF
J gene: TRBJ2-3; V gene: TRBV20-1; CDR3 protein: CSASPGLAGGATDTQYF
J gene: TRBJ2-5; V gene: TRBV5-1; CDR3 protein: CASSLTGQGLMETQYF
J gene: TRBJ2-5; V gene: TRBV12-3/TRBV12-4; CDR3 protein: CASAFRAAQETQYF
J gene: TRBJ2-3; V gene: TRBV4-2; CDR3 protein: CASSQLAGAADTQYF
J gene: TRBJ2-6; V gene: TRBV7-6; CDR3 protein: CASSLVPDSGANVLTF
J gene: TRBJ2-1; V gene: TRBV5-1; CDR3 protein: CASSLEGGNEQFF
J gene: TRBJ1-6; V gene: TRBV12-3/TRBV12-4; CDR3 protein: CASRQQMTVNSPLHF
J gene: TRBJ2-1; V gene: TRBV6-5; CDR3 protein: CASRRLVPKFF
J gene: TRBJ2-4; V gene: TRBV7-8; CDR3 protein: CASSLRVWGTKNIQYF
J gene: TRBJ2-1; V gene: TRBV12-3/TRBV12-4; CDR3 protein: CASTKRDFSYNEQFF
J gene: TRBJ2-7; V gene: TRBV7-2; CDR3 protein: CASSAAGGPYEQYF
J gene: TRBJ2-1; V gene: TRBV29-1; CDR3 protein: CSVDGTNYNEQFF
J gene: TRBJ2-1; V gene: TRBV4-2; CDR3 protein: CASSQGGLAGVDEQFF
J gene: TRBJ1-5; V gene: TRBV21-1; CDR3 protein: CASSSIVSGNQPQHF
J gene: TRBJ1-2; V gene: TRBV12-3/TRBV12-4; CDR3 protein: CASSLSWGYGYTF
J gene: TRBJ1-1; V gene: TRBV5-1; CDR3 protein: CASSLGVHRGKAEAFF
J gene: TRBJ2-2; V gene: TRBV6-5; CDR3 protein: CASKGSQFVTGELFF
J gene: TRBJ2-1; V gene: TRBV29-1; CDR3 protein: CSVEDFSASGRKDEQFF
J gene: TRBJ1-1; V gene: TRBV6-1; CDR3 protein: CATHRAGANTEAFF
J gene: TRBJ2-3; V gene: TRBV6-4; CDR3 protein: CASSDTGTGSPDTQYF
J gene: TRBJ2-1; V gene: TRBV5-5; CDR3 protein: CASSLAPRVGDNEQFF
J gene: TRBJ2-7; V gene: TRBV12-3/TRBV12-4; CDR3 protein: CASSLEGWTYEQYF
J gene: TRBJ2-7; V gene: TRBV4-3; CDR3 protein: CASSQDASGNPYEQYF
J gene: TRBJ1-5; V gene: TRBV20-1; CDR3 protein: CSARDPGTGVGQPQHF
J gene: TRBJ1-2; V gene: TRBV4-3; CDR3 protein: CASSQEKGTIYGYTF
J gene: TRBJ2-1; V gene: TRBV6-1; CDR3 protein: CASSLRDRVPDEQFF
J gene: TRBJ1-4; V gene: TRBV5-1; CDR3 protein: CASSGEDFEKLFF